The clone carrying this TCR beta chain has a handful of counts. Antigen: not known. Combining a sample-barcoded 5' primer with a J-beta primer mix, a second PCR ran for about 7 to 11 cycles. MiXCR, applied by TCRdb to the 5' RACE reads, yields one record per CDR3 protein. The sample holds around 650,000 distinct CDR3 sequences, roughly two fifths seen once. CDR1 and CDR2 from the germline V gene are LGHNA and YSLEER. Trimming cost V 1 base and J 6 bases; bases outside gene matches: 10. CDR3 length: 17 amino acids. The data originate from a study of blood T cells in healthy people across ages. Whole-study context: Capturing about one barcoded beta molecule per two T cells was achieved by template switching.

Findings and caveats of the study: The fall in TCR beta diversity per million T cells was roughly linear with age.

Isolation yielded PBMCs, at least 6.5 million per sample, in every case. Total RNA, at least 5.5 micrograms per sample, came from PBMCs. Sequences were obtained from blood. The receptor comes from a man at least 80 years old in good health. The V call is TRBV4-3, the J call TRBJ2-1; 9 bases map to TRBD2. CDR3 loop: CASSQGLQRGVVNEQFF. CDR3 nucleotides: TGCGCCAGCAGCCAAGGCTTGCAGCGGGGGGTGGTCAATGAGCAGTTCTTC.